This TCR beta chain was captured by sequencing in a study of monozygotic twins with inflammatory bowel disease. This CDR3 comprises 13 residues. Germline V lookup: CDR1 SQVTM, CDR2 ANQGSEA. The input for each TCR library was 3,500 to 4,500 ng of total RNA. TCRdb re-called the 5' RACE reads and gives one entry per CDR3 protein, without DNA. The sample yields approximately 400,000 distinct CDR3 sequences, of which the top ten take up 2% to 2.5%. The specimen sequenced was blood. This receptor was identified in a human donor with ulcerative colitis or Crohn's disease, or a healthy co-twin of an affected twin (not recorded which). The chain links TRBV29-1 to TRBJ2-1. CDR3 residues: CSVSRRLVDEQFF.